This record covers a single TCR beta chain. A read error may account for a junction end that differs from germline. TCRdb's table, derived via immunoSEQ multiplex PCR, lists solely in-frame clones and lacks some. The sample lists tens of thousands of clones; about three quarters were seen once. The sample belongs to a study of cytotoxic CD8 clonotypes in ibrutinib-treated CLL. This CDR3 spans 12 amino acids. Germline lookup yields CDR1 SGHDT and CDR2 YYEEEE. Material: PBMCs, obtained after 12 months of ibrutinib treatment. This receptor was identified in a human donor with chronic lymphocytic leukemia. V is TRBV5-6 and J is TRBJ2-3; TRBD2 matches 7 bases. The chain's CDR3 is CASSAGTTLKFF. Here the CDR3 DNA reads TGTGCCAGCAGCGCCGGGACTACCCTGAAGTTCTTT. The variable domain in full, with the rest retrieved from reference TRBV5-6 and TRBJ2-3, is DAGVTQSPTHLIKTRGQQVTLRCSPKSGHDTVSWYQQALGQGPQFIFQYYEEEERQRGNFPDRFSGHQFPNYSSELNVNALLLGDSALYLCASSAGTTLKFFGPGTRLTVL.